Listed here is a single T cell receptor beta chain. In its sample, this clonotype was seen a few times. What this receptor recognizes is not known. No quality values exist for individual bases; no much larger clone is one base distant. The data originate from a study of human T cells and chemical hapten exposure listed by TCRdb under 2021. Regarding the study in general: For sensitization, 2% DPC in acetone was applied to a 2 cm by 2 cm area of upper inner arm skin. Some 29 alopecia patients gave blood for TCR sequencing at one to four time points (pre-sensitization, 2, 6 and 24 weeks). The patient cohort, mostly female, included alopecia areata with under or over 50% scalp involvement, alopecia totalis and alopecia universalis. Throughout the roughly 23-week study period, patients were also given weekly therapeutic DPC doses on the scalp. Libraries were pooled for sequencing, and variation in per-sample TCR yields was attributed mainly to small differences in library volumes within the pool. Peripheral blood TCR repertoire changes were tracked in vivo in alopecia patients during primary and secondary sensitization to the hapten diphenylcyclopropenone (DPC). Blood samples were taken from patients before sensitization (week 0) and then at 2, 6 and about 24 weeks after DPC sensitization. Patch testing on the upper back used Finn chambers containing 0.01% DPC, with scoring done after 6 days according to International Contact Dermatitis Research Group standards.

The protocol used for the library was RACE. Sequencing instrument: NextSeq 500. Library preparation attached unique molecular identifiers to individual cDNA molecules for quantitative, reproducible TCR counting. From each blood RNA sample, both TCR alpha and TCR beta chains were sequenced. In the original analysis: Samples had a median of about 90,000 TCRs, with a range from roughly 20,000 to 690,600. The Decombinator software suite was used to annotate the V, J and CDR3 of the TCR reads. For the PS versus PT1 abundance plots, all samples were subsampled to the same number of TCRs (28,000). TCRs were defined as expanded if absent before sensitization and observed at least eight times at the 2-week time point. TCRdb redid the processing of the public reads, applying fastp at Q25 and MiXCR, and retained in-frame beta chains. CDR3 protein sequences are deduplicated, and each keeps its most common genes and DNA. TCRdb, not the authors, supplied the V and J calls. The sample yields some 82,000 distinct CDR3 sequences; approximately 7% were counted once. Together, the top ten hold 1% to 1.5% of the sample.

The research as a whole found: Because all patients had alopecia, a presumed autoimmune disease, the immune response of the patients might differ from that of healthy individuals. Repeated subsampling changed both the strength of the expansion versus patch-test correlation and the threshold at which the correlation became significant. Expanded TCRs formed significantly more large CDR3 similarity clusters than pre-sensitization or healthy control sets, consistent with antigen-driven responses. A positive correlation was found between the number of PT1 expanded TCRs and patch test score, with significance reached at thresholds 8, 16 and 32 but not 4. DPC sensitization did not change the number of TCRs with a frequency above 1 in 1000, and there was no evidence of changes in global repertoire structure.

The sample's time point label is to be understood as: patch test 2, 6 weeks after DPC sensitization. Interpreted using the paper, the treatment or condition label stands for: therapeutic diphenylcyclopropenone sensitization with weekly scalp DPC. At every patch-test visit, the blood draw took place before the patch test was put on. To be eligible, patients had to be aged 18 to 70, diagnosed with alopecia and judged suitable for DPC therapy, while pregnant patients were excluded. Total RNA was isolated from unfractionated whole blood collected in Tempus Blood RNA tubes. The receptor's source is a woman in her 30s with alopecia areata. Some clones in this sample may be carry-over from other donors' samples. The material sequenced was whole blood, taken in connection with sensitization to the hapten diphenylcyclopropenone (DPC).

The DNA sequence is TGCAGCGTCGTCGACAGGGATAGCAATCAGCCCCAGCATTTT. This is translated as CSVVDRDSNQPQHF. The rearranged segments are TRBV29-1 and TRBJ1-5, with 7 bases in between that match TRBD1. The cysteine opens and the phenylalanine closes a CDR3 of 14 amino acids. The read is trimmed to its CDR3 DNA, 42 bases read in frame from base 1. Ends trimmed: V by 6 bases, J by 0 bases; bases unmatched to a gene: 5. The germline V gene sets CDR1 to SQVTM and CDR2 to ANQGSEA.